This TCR beta chain was sequenced in a study of cytomegalovirus exposure and HLA in healthy donors. V shed 6 bases and J shed 1 base, with 13 bases lying between them. There are 15 residues in the CDR3. Germline CDR1 and CDR2: MGHRA and YSYEKL. Overall study results and limits: Sequencing likely generated an artifact that appeared as a cluster of highly shared sequence variants. Specific recognition of CMV antigens was confirmed in vitro for a few chains (all CMV-associated). Rates of TCR association differed by HLA locus in a later analysis, with DRB1 highest and HLA-C lowest.

The sample holds a few counts of this clone. Its target is not known. PCR employed 60 Vbeta and 13 Jbeta primers. Profiling relied on immunoSEQ multiplex PCR, and the TCRdb table lists in-frame clones only, not all of them. The sample lists roughly 200,000 clones, about 86% occurring once. The donors comprised healthy bone marrow donors. The genes are TRBV4-1 and TRBJ1-3; possibly TRBD1 for D (6 bases). Sequencing was carried out using PBMCs. The receptor was isolated from a man aged 35-49 years in good health and CMV-seropositive. DNA of the CDR3: TGCGCCAGCAGACCCGGCCAGGGGTCTGGAAACACCATATATTTT. The encoded protein is CASRPGQGSGNTIYF.